A selection of T cell receptor beta chains follows, all from one sample in a study of shared T cell receptors in the human thymus. Assay used: immunoSEQ multiplex PCR; TCRdb lists only in-frame clones, some missing. Seen here are hundreds of thousands of clones, over 75% observed once, and the top ten hold approximately 0.01%. These data were also filed under a second study, of human thymus T cells.

The sample comprised thymocytes. Receptors were obtained from a boy younger than two with a congenital heart defect. CDR3s include the opening cysteine and the closing phenylalanine or tryptophan. Fields, in order: V gene, clone size, D gene, J gene, CDR3 protein, CDR3 DNA. A D gene is named only where the DNA matches it firmly. Part of the rows lack a size; the others show once, few, many or a class for expanded clones.

V: TRBV2; size: -; D: TRBD2; J: TRBJ2-7; CDR3: CASIPPGASGRVGEQYF; DNA: TGTGCCAGCATCCCCCCTGGGGCTAGCGGGAGGGTGGGGGAGCAGTACTTC
V: TRBV27; size: -; D: -; J: TRBJ2-7; CDR3: CASSLKSGGDEQYF; DNA: TGTGCCAGCAGCCTCAAGTCCGGGGGAGACGAGCAGTACTTC
V: TRBV2; size: -; D: -; J: TRBJ1-2; CDR3: CASRSADYGYTF; DNA: TGTGCCAGCAGATCGGCGGACTATGGCTACACCTTC
V: TRBV29-1; size: once; D: TRBD2; J: TRBJ2-3; CDR3: CSVRPSGNSTDTQYF; DNA: TGCAGCGTCAGACCTAGCGGGAATAGCACAGATACGCAGTATTTT
V: TRBV28; size: -; D: -; J: TRBJ2-2; CDR3: CASSSWQMNTGELFF; DNA: TGTGCCAGCAGTTCGTGGCAGATGAACACCGGGGAGCTGTTTTTT
V: TRBV5-6; size: -; D: TRBD1; J: TRBJ1-1; CDR3: CASSWDRGTEAFF; DNA: TGTGCCAGCAGCTGGGACAGGGGCACTGAAGCTTTCTTT
V: TRBV2; size: -; D: -; J: TRBJ2-5; CDR3: CASRGGQKTQYF; DNA: TGTGCCAGCAGGGGGGGGCAAAAGACCCAGTACTTC
V: TRBV15; size: once; D: TRBD2; J: TRBJ2-2; CDR3: CATSREGRETGELFF; DNA: TGTGCCACCAGCAGAGAGGGGCGGGAGACCGGGGAGCTGTTTTTT
V: TRBV5-1; size: -; D: TRBD1; J: TRBJ1-4; CDR3: CASSRGQGPYNEKLFF; DNA: TGCGCCAGCAGCCGAGGACAGGGCCCCTATAATGAAAAACTGTTTTTT
V: TRBV27; size: -; D: TRBD1; J: TRBJ1-2; CDR3: CASQGQGVNQDGYTF; DNA: TGTGCCAGCCAGGGACAGGGGGTGAACCAAGATGGCTACACCTTC
V: TRBV27; size: once; D: TRBD1; J: TRBJ2-7; CDR3: CASSLDRGRYEQYF; DNA: TGTGCCAGCAGTCTCGACAGGGGGCGCTACGAGCAGTACTTC
V: TRBV6-4; size: -; D: -; J: TRBJ1-2; CDR3: CASSDSTGRGYTF; DNA: TGTGCCAGCAGTGACTCGACAGGACGTGGCTACACCTTC
V: TRBV4-1; size: -; D: TRBD2; J: TRBJ2-2; CDR3: CASSPLALLAGDPNTGELFF; DNA: TGCGCCAGCAGCCCCCTCGCTTTACTAGCGGGAGACCCGAACACCGGGGAGCTGTTTTTT
V: TRBV11-2; size: -; D: TRBD1; J: TRBJ2-7; CDR3: CASSYRQRTGANRSYEQYF; DNA: TGTGCCAGCAGCTATCGACAAAGGACAGGAGCTAATCGCTCCTACGAGCAGTACTTC
V: TRBV5-1; size: -; D: -; J: TRBJ2-3; CDR3: CASSLGFPAESDTQYF; DNA: TGCGCCAGCAGCTTGGGTTTCCCCGCGGAGTCAGATACGCAGTATTTT
V: TRBV5-3; size: -; D: TRBD2; J: TRBJ2-1; CDR3: CARSLGAGDCFEQFF; DNA: TGTGCCAGAAGCTTGGGAGCGGGAGATTGTTTTGAGCAGTTCTTC